This is a list of T cell receptor beta chains from one sample in a study of blood T cell repertoires in COVID-19. The data were produced by immunoSEQ multiplex PCR, yet TCRdb's version contains in-frame clones alone and is incomplete. The repertoire holds roughly 230,000 clones, with approximately 82% as singletons. Sequenced sample: peripheral blood. The receptor set was obtained from a man between 35 and 55 years old with active or convalescent COVID-19. CDR3s include the opening cysteine and the closing phenylalanine or tryptophan. The order of the fields is J gene, D gene, V gene, clone size, CDR3 DNA, CDR3 protein. The D gene is left open where the match is weak. Where a row states a size, it is once, few, many or the class of an expanded clone; other rows omit it.

j_call: TRBJ1-1
d_call: TRBD1
v_call: TRBV19
clone_size: .
cdr3_nt: TGTGCCAGTAGTATAGATTGGGGACAGCCCTCCTACACTGAAGCTTTCTTT
cdr3_aa: CASSIDWGQPSYTEAFF

j_call: TRBJ1-2
d_call: .
v_call: TRBV5-6
clone_size: once
cdr3_nt: TGTGCCAGCAGCTTGGTAGGACAGCCCTATGGCTACACCTTC
cdr3_aa: CASSLVGQPYGYTF

j_call: TRBJ2-1
d_call: TRBD1
v_call: TRBV5-4
clone_size: .
cdr3_nt: TGTGCCAGCAGCGATTCGGACAGGGGAAGGTACAATGAGCAGTTCTTC
cdr3_aa: CASSDSDRGRYNEQFF

j_call: TRBJ1-2
d_call: TRBD1
v_call: TRBV11-3
clone_size: once
cdr3_nt: TGTGCCAGCAGCTTACAGGGGGTTGGGAACTATGGCTACACCTTC
cdr3_aa: CASSLQGVGNYGYTF

j_call: TRBJ2-7
d_call: TRBD1
v_call: TRBV2
clone_size: .
cdr3_nt: TGTGCCAGCAGTGGTACCGGGACAGCTTCCTACGAGCAGTACTTC
cdr3_aa: CASSGTGTASYEQYF

j_call: TRBJ1-5
d_call: .
v_call: TRBV28
clone_size: .
cdr3_nt: TGTGCCAGCACCCCAGCCCCCGGGGGTCAGCCCCAGCATTTT
cdr3_aa: CASTPAPGGQPQHF

j_call: TRBJ1-2
d_call: TRBD1
v_call: TRBV24-1
clone_size: .
cdr3_nt: TGTGCCACCAGTAAAACCGGGACAGGGGATGGCTACACCTTC
cdr3_aa: CATSKTGTGDGYTF

j_call: TRBJ1-5
d_call: TRBD1
v_call: TRBV18
clone_size: .
cdr3_nt: TGTGCCAGCTCACCGGGACAGGGGACGGGTCAGCCCCAGCATTTT
cdr3_aa: CASSPGQGTGQPQHF

j_call: TRBJ2-2
d_call: .
v_call: TRBV4-1
clone_size: .
cdr3_nt: TGCGCCAGCAACAGGGAAGGTACGGCCGGGGAGCTGTTTTTT
cdr3_aa: CASNREGTAGELFF

j_call: TRBJ1-1
d_call: TRBD1
v_call: TRBV23-1
clone_size: .
cdr3_nt: TGCGCCAGCAGTCAATCCGGACAGGGGAACACTGAAGCTTTCTTT
cdr3_aa: CASSQSGQGNTEAFF

j_call: TRBJ1-2
d_call: .
v_call: TRBV27
clone_size: .
cdr3_nt: TGTGCCAGCAGTACCTCGGGGAGACAACGTGGCTACACCTTC
cdr3_aa: CASSTSGRQRGYTF

j_call: TRBJ1-1
d_call: .
v_call: TRBV30
clone_size: .
cdr3_nt: TGTGCCTGGAGTGTGGGAGGGAACACTGAAGCTTTCTTT
cdr3_aa: CAWSVGGNTEAFF

j_call: TRBJ2-3
d_call: .
v_call: TRBV7-8
clone_size: .
cdr3_nt: TGTGCCAGCAGCTTAGATGCAGCGGGAGATACGCAGTATTTT
cdr3_aa: CASSLDAAGDTQYF

j_call: TRBJ1-4
d_call: .
v_call: TRBV3-1/TRBV3-2
clone_size: .
cdr3_nt: TGTGCCAGCAGCCAAGCGCCAGGGGTGATTTACAATGAAAAACTGTTTTTT
cdr3_aa: CASSQAPGVIYNEKLFF

j_call: TRBJ1-1
d_call: .
v_call: TRBV6-2/TRBV6-3
clone_size: .
cdr3_nt: TGTGCCAGCAGTGAGACTCATAGAACTGAAGCTTTCTTT
cdr3_aa: CASSETHRTEAFF

j_call: TRBJ2-7
d_call: .
v_call: TRBV30
clone_size: .
cdr3_nt: TGTGCCTGGAGTGTCCAGGGAACGGTCGAGCAGTACTTC
cdr3_aa: CAWSVQGTVEQYF

j_call: TRBJ2-2
d_call: TRBD1
v_call: TRBV6-6
clone_size: .
cdr3_nt: TGTGCCAGCAGTTACCCACAGGGGTTGAACACCGGGGAGCTGTTTTTT
cdr3_aa: CASSYPQGLNTGELFF

j_call: TRBJ2-7
d_call: .
v_call: TRBV6-5
clone_size: .
cdr3_nt: TGTGCCAGCAGTTACTCGAGACAGGTGCCGCAGTACTTC
cdr3_aa: CASSYSRQVPQYF

j_call: TRBJ2-2
d_call: TRBD1
v_call: TRBV2
clone_size: .
cdr3_nt: TGTGCCGACGATTTAGTACCTCCAGCAGTGAACAGGGGGCCGGGCACCGGGGAGCTGTTTTTT
cdr3_aa: CADDLVPPAVNRGPGTGELFF

j_call: TRBJ1-4
d_call: .
v_call: TRBV3-1/TRBV3-2
clone_size: .
cdr3_nt: TGTGCCAGCAGCCAAGGGAGTACGAGTGAAAAACTGTTTTTT
cdr3_aa: CASSQGSTSEKLFF

j_call: TRBJ2-7
d_call: TRBD2
v_call: TRBV30
clone_size: .
cdr3_nt: TGTGCCTGGACTAGCGGGAGTCATGTCAACGAGCAGTACTTC
cdr3_aa: CAWTSGSHVNEQYF

j_call: TRBJ2-1
d_call: TRBD1
v_call: TRBV2
clone_size: .
cdr3_nt: TGTGCCAGCAGAGCAGGGGGCAATGAGCAGTTCTTC
cdr3_aa: CASRAGGNEQFF

j_call: TRBJ1-1
d_call: .
v_call: TRBV5-1
clone_size: .
cdr3_nt: TGCGCCACCAACCGGGGTGATAACACTGAAGCTTTCTTT
cdr3_aa: CATNRGDNTEAFF

j_call: TRBJ2-6
d_call: .
v_call: TRBV5-6
clone_size: .
cdr3_nt: TGTGCCAGCAGCCTCTCCTTCTCTGGGGCCAACGTCCTGACTTTC
cdr3_aa: CASSLSFSGANVLTF

j_call: TRBJ2-7
d_call: TRBD2
v_call: TRBV27
clone_size: few
cdr3_nt: TGTGCCAGCAGTTTGGGCGGGAGCCTGAGGGAGCAGTACTTC
cdr3_aa: CASSLGGSLREQYF

j_call: TRBJ2-3
d_call: TRBD1
v_call: TRBV5-5
clone_size: .
cdr3_nt: TGTGCCAGCAGCCGCGACAGGGGTCGCGATACGCAGTATTTT
cdr3_aa: CASSRDRGRDTQYF

j_call: TRBJ1-2
d_call: .
v_call: TRBV27
clone_size: .
cdr3_nt: TGTGCCAGCAGTTTTGACAGGTTCAATGGCTACACCTTC
cdr3_aa: CASSFDRFNGYTF

j_call: TRBJ2-7
d_call: TRBD1
v_call: TRBV7-8
clone_size: .
cdr3_nt: TGTGCCAGCAGCTTAGCGCACGAGGGGGCCCTGAGTGAGCAGTACTTC
cdr3_aa: CASSLAHEGALSEQYF

j_call: TRBJ2-5
d_call: TRBD2
v_call: TRBV11-3
clone_size: .
cdr3_nt: TGTGCCAGCAGCCCGCGGGGGGGCGGAGAGACCCAGTACTTC
cdr3_aa: CASSPRGGGETQYF

j_call: TRBJ2-5
d_call: TRBD1
v_call: TRBV11-1
clone_size: .
cdr3_nt: TGTGCCAGCAGCCCTAAGACAGGGGGCTACGAGACCCAGTACTTC
cdr3_aa: CASSPKTGGYETQYF

j_call: TRBJ2-7
d_call: TRBD1
v_call: TRBV4-1
clone_size: .
cdr3_nt: TGCGCCAGCACCGGGGCCCCCATAACAGGGGATACATCCTACGAGCAGTACTTC
cdr3_aa: CASTGAPITGDTSYEQYF

j_call: TRBJ2-1
d_call: .
v_call: TRBV7-6
clone_size: .
cdr3_nt: TGTGCCAGCAGCTTATACGGGGAAAACAATGAGCAGTTCTTC
cdr3_aa: CASSLYGENNEQFF

j_call: TRBJ1-4
d_call: TRBD1
v_call: TRBV15
clone_size: .
cdr3_nt: TGTGCCACCAGCAGGACTAGGGACAGCTTTGAAAAACTGTTTTTT
cdr3_aa: CATSRTRDSFEKLFF

j_call: TRBJ2-3
d_call: TRBD2
v_call: TRBV30
clone_size: .
cdr3_nt: TGTGCCTTAGATGCAGGACTAGCGGGAGGCATTGGCTCTTACACAGATACGCAGTATTTT
cdr3_aa: CALDAGLAGGIGSYTDTQYF

j_call: TRBJ2-3
d_call: .
v_call: TRBV18
clone_size: .
cdr3_nt: TGTGCCAGCTCACTGTTGGGCCTCCCAACTGGCACAGATACGCAGTATTTT
cdr3_aa: CASSLLGLPTGTDTQYF

j_call: TRBJ1-4
d_call: TRBD1
v_call: TRBV6-5
clone_size: .
cdr3_nt: TGTGCCAGCATCGGGGACAGGGATGAAAAACTGTTTTTT
cdr3_aa: CASIGDRDEKLFF

j_call: TRBJ2-7
d_call: .
v_call: TRBV28
clone_size: .
cdr3_nt: TGTGCCAGCAGTGGGCGACCCGAGCAGTACTTC
cdr3_aa: CASSGRPEQYF

j_call: TRBJ1-5
d_call: TRBD1
v_call: TRBV4-1
clone_size: .
cdr3_nt: TGCGCCAGCAGCCAAGACACAGGGGGCAATCAGCCCCAGCATTTT
cdr3_aa: CASSQDTGGNQPQHF

j_call: TRBJ1-2
d_call: .
v_call: TRBV28
clone_size: .
cdr3_nt: TGTGCCAGCAGTCCCCGGGATTGGATCTACTATGGCTACACCTTC
cdr3_aa: CASSPRDWIYYGYTF

j_call: TRBJ2-3
d_call: .
v_call: TRBV4-1
clone_size: few
cdr3_nt: TGCGCCAGCAGCCAAGCTGTTGCTTTAGCTAGCACAGATACGCAGTATTTT
cdr3_aa: CASSQAVALASTDTQYF

j_call: TRBJ1-5
d_call: .
v_call: TRBV30
clone_size: .
cdr3_nt: TGTGCCTGGAGTCTGGACAGCGCTAATCAGCCCCAGCATTTT
cdr3_aa: CAWSLDSANQPQHF

j_call: TRBJ1-2
d_call: TRBD1
v_call: TRBV10-3
clone_size: .
cdr3_nt: TGTGCCATCAAACCACAGGGGGCAAACTATGGCTACACCTTC
cdr3_aa: CAIKPQGANYGYTF

j_call: TRBJ1-1
d_call: TRBD1
v_call: TRBV3-1/TRBV3-2
clone_size: few
cdr3_nt: TGTGCCAGCAGCCAAGTCTTCCAGGGGGGGAACACTGAAGCTTTCTTT
cdr3_aa: CASSQVFQGGNTEAFF

j_call: TRBJ1-5
d_call: .
v_call: TRBV19
clone_size: .
cdr3_nt: TGTGCCAGTAGTAATATGGGCAGGGACAATCAGCCCCAGCATTTT
cdr3_aa: CASSNMGRDNQPQHF